This TCR beta chain was identified during a study of T cell repertoires in cytomegalovirus infection. Study summary: The authors relied on CMV epitopes, both recently identified HLA-C-restricted and well-studied HLA-B-restricted. Both a matching HLA type and CMV infection were indicated by public TCR beta signatures. Study results and caveats: CMV-specific TCR beta clonotypes restricted by HLA-C were the ones dominating the ex vivo response.

TCRdb redid the calling of the reads with MiXCR, one entry per CDR3 protein. The data contain some 500,000 distinct CDR3 sequences, about 40% of them singletons. The V gene lost 5 bases and the J gene lost 2 bases, with 13 bases spanning the gap. CDR1 is SEHNR, CDR2 FQNEAQ, per germline (reference sequence). The CDR3 contains 15 residues. This clonotype was observed a handful of times. Its target is not known. The origin of this receptor is a human donor in good health (CMV status not recorded). Some clones in this sample may be carry-over from other donors' samples. The source material was cultured PBMCs, sampled from culture after CMV antigen stimulation. This sequence joins TRBV7-9 and TRBJ1-3; D possibly corresponds to TRBD1 (5 bases). The CDR3 loop is CASSPRDGPGNTIYF. As DNA, the CDR3 is TGTGCCAGCAGCCCACGGGACGGACCTGGAAACACCATATATTTT.